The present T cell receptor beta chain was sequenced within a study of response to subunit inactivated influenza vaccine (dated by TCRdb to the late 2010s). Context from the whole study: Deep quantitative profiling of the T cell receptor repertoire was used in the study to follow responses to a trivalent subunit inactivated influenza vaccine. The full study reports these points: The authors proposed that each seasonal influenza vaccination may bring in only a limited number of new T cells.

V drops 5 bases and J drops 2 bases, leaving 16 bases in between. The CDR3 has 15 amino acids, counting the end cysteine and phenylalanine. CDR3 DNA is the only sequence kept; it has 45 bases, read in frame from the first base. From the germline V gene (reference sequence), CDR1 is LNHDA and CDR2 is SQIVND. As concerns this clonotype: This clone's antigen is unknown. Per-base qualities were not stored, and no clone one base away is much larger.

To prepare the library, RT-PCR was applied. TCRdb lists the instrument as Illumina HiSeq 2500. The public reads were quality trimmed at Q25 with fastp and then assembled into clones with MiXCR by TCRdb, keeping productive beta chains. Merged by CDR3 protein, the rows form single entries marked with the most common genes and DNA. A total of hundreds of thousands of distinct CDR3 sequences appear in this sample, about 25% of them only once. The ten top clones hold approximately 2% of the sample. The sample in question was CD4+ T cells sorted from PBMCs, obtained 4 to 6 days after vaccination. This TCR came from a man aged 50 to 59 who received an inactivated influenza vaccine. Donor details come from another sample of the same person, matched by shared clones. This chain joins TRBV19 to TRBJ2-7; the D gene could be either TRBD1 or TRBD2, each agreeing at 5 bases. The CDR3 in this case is CASSGSGPYAYEQYF. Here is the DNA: TGTGCCAGTAGTGGCTCGGGACCTTATGCCTACGAGCAGTACTTC.